This T cell receptor beta chain was retrieved from a study of OX40 agonist ivuxolimab in advanced cancers. The overall study: Prior anti-PD-1, anti-PD-L1 or anti-CTLA-4 therapy was allowed; 40% had some. Partial responses occurred in three patients (one hepatocellular carcinoma, two cutaneous melanoma).

CDR1 SGDLS and CDR2 YYNGEE come from the germline V gene. After removal of 0 bases from V and 5 bases from J, the junction contained 4 bases not matched to a gene. The CDR3 has 15 amino acids. With regard to this clone: Its matching antigen is unknown.

Whole-study results and caveats: The investigators did not determine what antigen specificity the expanded peripheral T cells had.

The method was immunoSEQ multiplex PCR; TCRdb's version includes in-frame clones alone and lacks a portion of them. The sample consists of approximately 13,000 clones, approximately 87% of them appearing once. Baseline, cycle 4 day 1, and cycle 7 day 1 were the blood sampling points. This receptor was taken from an adult with an advanced solid tumor such as melanoma, head and neck, liver or kidney cancer. J is TRBJ2-1 and V is TRBV9, with 8 bases matching TRBD1. Sequencing was performed on CD4+ or CD8+ T cells sorted from blood, taken in a trial of the OX40 agonist ivuxolimab. Here the CDR3 DNA reads TGTGCCAGCAGCGTAGGGACAGGGACAAACAATGAGCAGTTCTTC. Translating it yields CASSVGTGTNNEQFF.